A single sample gave rise to the 10 T cell receptor beta chains below, sequenced in a study of T cell changes during pregnancy in multiple sclerosis. Only in-frame clones appear in the TCRdb table, and some are missing; sequencing was by immunoSEQ multiplex PCR. The sample carries approximately 50,000 clones, roughly nine tenths recorded once. This specimen was CD8+ T cells from peripheral blood mononuclear cells, taken after pregnancy. These receptors all stem from a female donor with multiple sclerosis, enrolled in a pregnancy study.

The genes are TRBV5-1 and TRBJ1-1; D gene ambiguous. Looked up from germline, CDR1 is SGHRS and CDR2 is YFSETQ. The CDR3 totals 11 residues. V was shortened by 4 bases and J by 6 bases, with 7 bases between the two germline ends. The CDR3 DNA follows: TGCGCCAGCAGCGCGTCGGCTGAAGCTTTCTTT. It encodes CASSASAEAFF.

The CDR3, as DNA: TGTGCCAGCACTACAGGATCTCGGGACGAGCAGTACTTC. The encoded protein is CASTTGSRDEQYF. This chain joins TRBV6-6 and TRBJ2-7, with a weak D call TRBD1 (5 bases). V lost 7 bases and J 5 bases, leaving 15 bases between the germline ends. The germline V gene has CDR1 MNHNY and CDR2 SVGAGI (reference sequence). The CDR3 covers 13 residues.

This sequence joins TRBV29-1 and TRBJ1-2; a weak D match, TRBD1 (5 bases). Trimming removed 1 base at V and 5 bases at J, with 17 bases between. There are 15 residues in the CDR3. Germline V gives CDR1 SQVTM, CDR2 ANQGSEA. This chain's CDR3 is CSVEGAGQGIYGYTF. CDR3 bases: TGCAGCGTTGAAGGGGCAGGACAAGGTATTTATGGCTACACCTTC.

The gene calls are TRBV21-1 and TRBJ1-2; the table's D call, TRBD1, was not checked against the DNA. TRBV21-1 is labeled a pseudogene. There are 15 residues in the CDR3. The CDR3 is CASSNLLGTGYGYTF. CDR3 in DNA: TGTGCCAGCAGCAACCTTCTGGGGACAGGATATGGCTACACCTTC.

This rearrangement joins TRBV11-2 to TRBJ2-5, with 10 bases identical to TRBD2. Germline values: CDR1 SGHAT, CDR2 FQNNGV. This CDR3 has 16 residues. Germline trimming cut 1 base from V and 4 bases from J; bases unmatched to any gene: 6. The CDR3 protein is CASSLGVAGGGETQYF. The CDR3 DNA reads as TGTGCCAGCAGCTTAGGGGTAGCGGGGGGAGGAGAGACCCAGTACTTC.

The chain joins TRBV7-9 to TRBJ1-4, with no clear D. V lost 4 bases, J lost 0 bases, and 12 bases lay in between. This CDR3 has 16 amino acids. In germline, CDR1 is SEHNR, CDR2 FQNEAQ (reference sequence). The CDR3 is CASSSPTGTTNEKLFF. The CDR3 DNA follows: TGTGCCAGCAGCTCGCCCACCGGGACAACTAATGAAAAACTGTTTTTT.

This chain joins TRBV5-4 and TRBJ1-1, with 7 bases fitting TRBD1. V trimming: 4 bases; J trimming: 1 base; junction bases outside the gene matches: 7. The CDR3 is made up of 15 amino acids. CDR1 and CDR2 from the germline V gene are SGHNT and YYREEE (reference sequence). CDR3 residues: CASSPPWTGNTEAFF. The CDR3 DNA reads TGTGCCAGCAGCCCCCCGTGGACAGGGAACACTGAAGCTTTCTTT. Full variable domain (rest looked up from reference TRBV5-4 and TRBJ1-1): ETGVTQSPTHLIKTRGQQVTLRCSSQSGHNTVSWYQQALGQGPQFIFQYYREEENGRGNFPPRFSGLQFPNYSSELNVNALELDDSALYLCASSPPWTGNTEAFFGQGTRLTVV.

This clone was detected once. The chain recombines TRBV29-1 with TRBJ1-2; no definite D call. V dropped 7 bases and J dropped 7 bases, with 10 bases sitting between them. Germline assignment: CDR1 SQVTM and CDR2 ANQGSEA. The CDR3 is made up of 10 amino acids. CDR3 in amino acids: CSAEGFGYTF. As DNA, the CDR3 is TGCAGCGCGGAGGGCTTTGGCTACACCTTC.

The V gene is TRBV6-1, the J gene TRBJ1-1; D gene uncertain. Germline V gene data show CDR1 as MNHNS and CDR2 as SASEGT. V was trimmed by 7 bases and J by 2 bases, leaving 8 bases between them. This CDR3 is built from 12 residues. Written as DNA, the CDR3 is TGTGCCAGCATAGCAGTCAACACTGAAGCTTTCTTT. Amino acid sequence: CASIAVNTEAFF.

J is TRBJ1-4 and V is TRBV7-9; the D is unclear. The CDR3 has 16 residues. CDR1 and CDR2 from the germline V gene are SEHNR and FQNEAQ (reference sequence). Trimming left V 1 base short and J 3 bases short, with 12 bases between. The CDR3 nucleotides are TGTGCCAGCAGCTTAGGAGGGCTCGTCCCTAATGAAAAACTGTTTTTT. Protein: CASSLGGLVPNEKLFF.